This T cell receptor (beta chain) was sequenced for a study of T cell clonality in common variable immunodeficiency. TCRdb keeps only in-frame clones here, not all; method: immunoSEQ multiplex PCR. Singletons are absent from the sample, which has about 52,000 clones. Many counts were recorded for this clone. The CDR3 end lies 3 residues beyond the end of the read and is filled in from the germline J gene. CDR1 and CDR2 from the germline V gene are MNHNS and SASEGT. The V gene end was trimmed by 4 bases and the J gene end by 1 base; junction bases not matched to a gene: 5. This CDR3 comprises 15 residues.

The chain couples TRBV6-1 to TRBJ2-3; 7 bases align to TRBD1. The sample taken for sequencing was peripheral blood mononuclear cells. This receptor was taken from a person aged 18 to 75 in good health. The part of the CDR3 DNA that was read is TGTGCCAGCAGTGTAGTACAGGGGCGCACAGATACG. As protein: CASSVVQGRTDT. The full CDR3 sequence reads CASSVVQGRTDTQYF.